The 27 T cell receptor beta chains below all came from one sample that was sequenced in a study of blood T cell repertoires in COVID-19. Sequenced by immunoSEQ multiplex PCR; TCRdb stores in-frame clones only, minus some. The sample contains some 97,000 clones, around nine tenths of which appear only once. Specimen: peripheral blood. Receptors originate from a man between 60 and 70 years old with acute or convalescent COVID-19.

J is TRBJ2-5 and V is TRBV5-1, with TRBD1 matching 8 bases. The germline gives CDR1 SGHRS, CDR2 YFSETQ. The CDR3 is 15 amino acids. The V segment lost 3 bases and the J segment 4 bases; nucleotides outside the gene matches: 8. The CDR3 loop reads CASSSGQGGGETQYF. CDR3 coding DNA: TGCGCCAGCAGCTCTGGACAGGGAGGTGGAGAGACCCAGTACTTC.

The rearrangement links TRBV30 to TRBJ1-2, with 11 bases identical to TRBD1. Germline CDR1 reads GTSNPN; CDR2 reads SVGIG (reference sequence). The CDR3 extends over 14 amino acids. V shed 3 bases, J shed 5 bases, and the junction held 5 bases outside the gene matches. The CDR3 DNA reads as TGTGCCTGGAGGAGGGACAGGGGGTTTTATGGCTACACCTTC. Its translation: CAWRRDRGFYGYTF. The whole variable domain, remainder taken from reference TRBV30 and TRBJ1-2, is SQTIHQWPATLVQPVGSPLSLECTVEGTSNPNLYWYRQAAGRGLQLLFYSVGIGQISSEVPQNLSASRPQDRQFILSSKKLLLSDSGFYLCAWRRDRGFYGYTFGSGTRLTVV.

This sequence joins TRBV5-4 and TRBJ1-2, with D hard to call. In germline, CDR1 is SGHNT, CDR2 YYREEE (reference sequence). CDR3 length equals 17 residues. Trimming stripped 5 bases from V and 3 bases from J, with 23 bases between. The CDR3 loop is CASRKTDLITRYYGYTF. Written as DNA, the CDR3 is TGTGCCAGCAGGAAGACGGATCTCATAACGAGGTACTATGGCTACACCTTC.

This sequence joins TRBV30 and TRBJ1-5, with TRBD1 matching 8 bases. The V gene's germline CDR1 is GTSNPN and CDR2 SVGIG (reference sequence). The CDR3 runs to 14 residues. V shed 1 base and J 2 bases; nucleotides not matched to a gene: 1. CDR3 DNA sequence: TGTGCCTGGAGTGCGGGACAGGGCAATCAGCCCCAGCATTTT. It specifies CAWSAGQGNQPQHF.

V and J are TRBV5-1 and TRBJ1-3; D uncertain. Germline-derived CDR1 and CDR2 are SGHRS and YFSETQ. CDR3 length equals 15 residues. V was trimmed by 4 bases and J by 0 bases, leaving 11 bases between them. The CDR3 DNA reads as TGCGCCAGCAGCGAGAATACCTTCTCTGGAAACACCATATATTTT. This translates into CASSENTFSGNTIYF.

The chain couples TRBV5-4 to TRBJ2-5; TRBD2 matches 8 bases. The trim removed 1 base at V and 4 bases at J, leaving 12 bases unmatched. The CDR3 has 17 residues. Germline values: CDR1 SGHNT, CDR2 YYREEE (reference sequence). CDR3 sequence reads: CASSLRVLAEGGETQYF. The CDR3 nucleotides are TGTGCCAGCAGCTTGAGGGTACTAGCGGAGGGGGGAGAGACCCAGTACTTC.

The rearrangement joins TRBV4-1 to TRBJ1-1, with 7 nucleotides matching TRBD1. CDR1 MGHRA and CDR2 YSYEKL come from the germline V gene. The length of the CDR3 is 12 residues. The J segment lost 7 bases and the V segment lost 4 bases, leaving 3 bases of the junction unmatched. CDR3 DNA: TGCGCCAGCAGCCCAGGGGGGAATGAAGCTTTCTTT. This codes for CASSPGGNEAFF.

The rearrangement joins TRBV19 to TRBJ1-5; D unresolved. This CDR3 is built from 18 residues. Germline assignment: CDR1 LNHDA and CDR2 SQIVND (reference sequence). Trimming stripped 1 base from V and 1 base from J, with 17 bases between. The chain's CDR3 is CASSIAGHRFVSNQPQHF. The CDR3 coding sequence is TGTGCCAGTAGTATAGCCGGTCACAGATTTGTCAGCAATCAGCCCCAGCATTTT.

This chain uses TRBV12-5 with TRBJ1-1; D gene ambiguous. V lost 1 base and J 1 base, leaving 7 bases between the germline ends. Germline loops: CDR1 LGHNT, CDR2 FRNRAP. CDR3 length: 14 residues. CDR3 in DNA: TGTGCTAGTGGTTTGGGGAGAGGGAACACTGAAGCTTTCTTT. It encodes CASGLGRGNTEAFF.

The rearrangement uses TRBV19 and TRBJ2-1; TRBD2 matches at 11 bases. Trimming took 1 base from V and 4 from J; bases not matched to a gene: 3. This CDR3 is built from 16 residues. Germline CDR1 LNHDA, CDR2 SQIVND (reference sequence). CDR3 bases: TGTGCCAGTAGTATAGCGGCTAGCGGGGGGTACAATGAGCAGTTCTTC. It yields the protein CASSIAASGGYNEQFF.

This chain connects TRBV28 to TRBJ1-1; maybe TRBD1 (5 bases). The V and J ends lost 4 bases and 4 bases respectively, with 16 bases between them. Germline CDR1 is MDHEN and CDR2 is SYDVKM. CDR3 length: 15 residues. The CDR3 sequence: CASSSPEMGRTEAFF. CDR3 nucleotide sequence: TGTGCCAGCAGTTCCCCGGAAATGGGGCGCACTGAAGCTTTCTTT.

V gene TRBV2 combines with J gene TRBJ1-5; unclear D gene. The ends were cut back, 2 bases at V and 0 bases at J, with 20 bases in the middle. The V gene's germline CDR1 is SNHLY and CDR2 FYNNEI. This CDR3 has 19 residues. CDR3 coding DNA: TGTGCCAGCAGTGAAATTCGTGCCCGGGTTTTCGATAGCAATCAGCCCCAGCATTTT. As protein: CASSEIRARVFDSNQPQHF.

The chain carries TRBV21-1 and TRBJ2-1; the table's D gene call, TRBD1, was not cross checked with the DNA. TRBV21-1 represents a pseudogene. This CDR3 region has 18 residues. In DNA, the CDR3 is TGTGCCAGCAGCGTAGGTTGGGGCGGCCCCCGCGAGGTGAATGAGCAGTTCTTC. It translates to CASSVGWGGPREVNEQFF.

The genes are TRBV24-1 and TRBJ1-5, with D tentatively TRBD1 (6 bases). The germline V gene encodes CDR1 KGHDR and CDR2 SFDVKD. The V gene lost 12 bases and the J gene lost 7 bases, with 21 bases spanning the gap. CDR3 length equals 14 residues. CDR3 in amino acids: CAPPQGSGRQPQHF. CDR3 DNA sequence: TGTGCCCCCCCACAGGGCTCGGGGAGACAGCCCCAGCATTTT.

The chain recombines TRBV7-7 with TRBJ1-1, with D hard to call. The germline V gene has CDR1 SSHAT and CDR2 FNYEAQ (reference sequence). The length of the CDR3 is 13 residues. Trimming cost V 1 base and J 2 bases, with 5 bases left between them. CDR3 nucleotide sequence: TGTGCCAGCAGCTTAGGCAGTAACACTGAAGCTTTCTTT. Protein: CASSLGSNTEAFF.

The V call is TRBV7-2, the J call TRBJ1-3; the match to TRBD1 covers 9 bases. CDR1 is SGHTA, CDR2 FQGNSA, per germline. Trimming removed 1 base from V and 6 bases from J; junction bases left unmatched: 4. This CDR3 has 15 residues. Written as DNA, the CDR3 is TGTGCCAGCAGCTTAGACGGGACAGGGACAAACACCATATATTTT. This codes for CASSLDGTGTNTIYF. Drawing the rest from reference TRBV7-2 and TRBJ1-3, the complete variable domain is GAGVSQSPSNKVTEKGKDVELRCDPISGHTALYWYRQSLGQGLEFLIYFQGNSAPDKSGLPSDRFSAERTGGSVSTLTIQRTQQEDSAVYLCASSLDGTGTNTIYFGEGSWLTVV.

The V gene is TRBV7-2, the J gene TRBJ1-5; perhaps TRBD1 as D (5 bases). The CDR3 totals 18 residues. Germline CDR1 SGHTA, CDR2 FQGNSA. V gave up 2 bases and J gave up 4 bases, with 21 bases separating them. CDR3 DNA sequence: TGTGCCAGCAGCTTACTTCCCAGGACACGGAAAGGGAATCAGCCCCAGCATTTT. Protein product: CASSLLPRTRKGNQPQHF.

The V call is TRBV19, the J call TRBJ2-3; TRBD2 might be the D (5 bases). Germline loops: CDR1 LNHDA, CDR2 SQIVND (reference sequence). Trimming took off 9 bases at V and 0 bases at J, with 13 bases between the two ends. The CDR3 totals 14 residues. CDR3 loop: CASRPRTSTDTQYF. As DNA, the CDR3 is TGTGCCAGCCGGCCCAGGACTAGCACAGATACGCAGTATTTT.

This rearrangement joins TRBV11-2 to TRBJ2-1; perhaps TRBD1 as D (5 bases). CDR1 is SGHAT and CDR2 is FQNNGV in the germline V gene. This CDR3 region has 11 residues. Between the trimmed V and J ends, which lost 5 bases and 8 bases, there was a span of 7 bases. CDR3 region: CASSQGHEQFF. As DNA, the CDR3 is TGTGCCAGCAGCCAGGGCCATGAGCAGTTCTTC.

In its sample, this clone was seen once. This rearrangement joins TRBV30 to TRBJ1-2; no clear D. V lost 1 base to trimming and J lost 0 bases, with 9 bases between them. The CDR3 contains 14 residues. Looked up from germline, CDR1 is GTSNPN and CDR2 is SVGIG (reference sequence). CDR3 sequence reads: CAWSASGSNYGYTF. The CDR3 nucleotides read TGTGCCTGGAGTGCCAGCGGATCTAACTATGGCTACACCTTC.

This chain joins TRBV5-1 and TRBJ1-2; D is unresolved. CDR3 length: 14 residues. The germline V and J ends were trimmed by 4 bases and 4 bases, with 14 bases remaining between them. Germline CDR1 SGHRS, CDR2 YFSETQ. The CDR3 coding sequence is TGCGCCAGCAGCCCGGACGGGAATTTCTATGGCTACACCTTC. Amino acid sequence: CASSPDGNFYGYTF.

The V and J genes are TRBV9 and TRBJ1-2, with 9 positions matching TRBD1. V lost 0 bases, J lost 4 bases, and 7 bases stayed unmatched. Germline loops: CDR1 SGDLS, CDR2 YYNGEE. The CDR3 totals 16 residues. In DNA, the CDR3 is TGTGCCAGCAGCGTAGATTCCGGGGACAGGGCCTATGGCTACACCTTC. Amino acids: CASSVDSGDRAYGYTF.

V and J are TRBV9 and TRBJ2-5; 12 bases agree with TRBD1. The CDR3 length is 16 residues. V was clipped by 1 base and J by 5 bases; unmatched bases: 6. The germline gives CDR1 SGDLS, CDR2 YYNGEE. The CDR3: CASSVYGGQGAETQYF. The CDR3, as DNA: TGTGCCAGCAGCGTATATGGGGGACAGGGGGCCGAGACCCAGTACTTC. Filled out from reference TRBV9 and TRBJ2-5, the complete variable domain reads DSGVTQTPKHLITATGQRVTLRCSPRSGDLSVYWYQQSLDQGLQFLIQYYNGEERAKGNILERFSAQQFPDLHSELNLSSLELGDSALYFCASSVYGGQGAETQYFGPGTRLLVL.

The J gene is TRBJ2-3, the V gene TRBV5-4; 8 bases are a match to TRBD1. Germline CDR1 SGHNT, CDR2 YYREEE (reference sequence). Losses at the gene ends were 3 bases for V and 4 bases for J; bases not matched to a gene: 10. The CDR3 loop spans 16 amino acids. CDR3 sequence reads: CASSSGQGGFADTQYF. For the CDR3, the DNA is TGTGCCAGCAGCTCCGGACAGGGTGGGTTTGCAGATACGCAGTATTTT.

This chain links TRBV6-2 or TRBV6-3 with TRBJ1-2; D call uncertain. V gave up 2 bases and J gave up 1 base, with 17 bases separating them. In germline, CDR1 is MNHEY, CDR2 SVGEGT. This CDR3 has 17 residues. CDR3 DNA: TGTGCCAGCAGTTACGGAGGCCTAGGACGCCATAACTATGGCTACACCTTC. Protein product: CASSYGGLGRHNYGYTF.

This clone has only one observation. The rearrangement links TRBV10-3 to TRBJ2-2; 11 nucleotides match TRBD2. Looked up from germline, CDR1 is ENHRY and CDR2 is SYGVKD. J gave up 0 bases and V 11 bases, and 14 bases lay outside the gene matches. The CDR3 runs 18 residues. This CDR3 reads CAPHKMTSGAPNTGELFF. DNA of the CDR3: TGTGCCCCTCATAAAATGACTAGCGGGGCCCCGAACACCGGGGAGCTGTTTTTT.

This clone showed up just once. The chain joins TRBV6-1 to TRBJ1-2; 8 bases align to TRBD1. Per germline, CDR1 MNHNS and CDR2 SASEGT. Germline trimming cut 1 base from V and 4 bases from J; bases unmatched to any gene: 5. The CDR3 loop spans 15 amino acids. The CDR3 DNA reads as TGTGCCAGCAGTGAAGGTGGGACAGGTGTCTATGGCTACACCTTC. Residues: CASSEGGTGVYGYTF.